The 27 T cell receptor beta chains presented below share a single source sample, sequenced in a study of CD8+ T cells in alopecia areata. RNA, once extracted, was reverse transcribed into cDNA for use as the sequencing template. Data came from immunoSEQ multiplex PCR; TCRdb stores just in-frame clones and leaves some out. The sample consists of about 180,000 clones, 50% to 75% of them appearing once. Sample: CD4+ T cells sorted from blood, taken at week 0. These receptors all stem from a human donor with alopecia areata.

This clone was picked up a small number of times. V usage is TRBV4-1 and J usage is TRBJ1-4; D remains ambiguous. CDR1 is MGHRA and CDR2 is YSYEKL in the germline V gene. This CDR3 has 17 residues. The ends were cut back, 4 bases at V and 7 bases at J, with 22 bases in the middle. The CDR3 here is CASSRADQAGLPEKLFF. In nucleotides, the CDR3 is TGCGCCAGCAGCCGAGCCGACCAAGCGGGGTTGCCTGAAAAACTGTTTTTT.

The chain couples TRBV2 to TRBJ2-2; 7 bases fit TRBD1. V shed 1 base, J shed 4 bases, and the junction held 3 bases outside the gene matches. CDR1 SNHLY and CDR2 FYNNEI come from the germline V gene. The CDR3 length is 15 residues. The CDR3 region is CASSEGYRGTGELFF. Here the CDR3 DNA reads TGTGCCAGCAGTGAAGGTTACAGGGGCACCGGGGAGCTGTTTTTT.

This clone showed up just a few times. This sequence joins TRBV5-1 and TRBJ1-1; TRBD1 might be the D (6 bases). The CDR3 covers 14 residues. With 0 bases removed from V and 7 bases from J, the gap between germline ends came to 13 bases. Germline V gives CDR1 SGHRS, CDR2 YFSETQ. In nucleotides, the CDR3 is TGCGCCAGCAGCTTGGAAACACAGGGCTTTGAAGCTTTCTTT. It encodes CASSLETQGFEAFF.

This sequence joins TRBV29-1 and TRBJ2-7, with a weak D call TRBD2 (6 bases). Germline CDR1 is SQVTM and CDR2 is ANQGSEA. V was trimmed by 1 base and J by 7 bases, leaving 20 bases between them. CDR3 size: 15 residues. Here the CDR3 reads CSVEGEYWDLGEQYF. Here the CDR3 DNA reads TGCAGCGTTGAAGGGGAATATTGGGACTTGGGGGAGCAGTACTTC.

The V call is TRBV6-1, the J call TRBJ1-1, with D unclear. Germline V CDR1 and CDR2: MNHNS, SASEGT. V lost 3 bases to trimming and J lost 1 base, with 3 bases between them. The CDR3 length is 12 residues. The CDR3 DNA sequence: TGTGCCAGCAGTGACCCGAACACTGAAGCTTTCTTT. It specifies CASSDPNTEAFF.

The sample holds a few counts of this clone. The chain couples TRBV7-9 to TRBJ1-2; D unresolved. Trimming left V 0 bases short and J 8 bases short, with 10 bases between. The CDR3 runs to 13 residues. Germline V gives CDR1 SEHNR, CDR2 FQNEAQ (reference sequence). The CDR3 here is CASSLARPQGYTF. CDR3 nucleotide sequence: TGTGCCAGCAGCTTAGCGCGACCCCAGGGCTACACCTTC.

The chain joins TRBV9 to TRBJ2-7, with 10 bases that match TRBD1. After removal of 4 bases from V and 3 bases from J, the junction contained 4 bases not matched to a gene. Germline CDR1 SGDLS, CDR2 YYNGEE. The CDR3 contains 14 residues. The chain's CDR3 is CASSTRTGGYEQYF. CDR3 coding DNA: TGTGCCAGCAGCACGCGGACAGGGGGCTACGAGCAGTACTTC.

V and J are TRBV27 and TRBJ1-6; TRBD1 agrees at 8 bases. Trimming removed 7 bases from V and 6 bases from J; junction bases left unmatched: 8. The CDR3 is made up of 15 amino acids. The germline gives CDR1 MNHEY, CDR2 SMNVEV (reference sequence). CDR3 sequence reads: CASKPRQGPNSPLHF. As DNA, the CDR3 is TGTGCCAGCAAACCTCGACAGGGGCCTAATTCACCCCTCCACTTT.

This chain uses TRBV11-3 with TRBJ2-3; D not certain. Germline CDR1 reads SGHNT; CDR2 reads YENEEA. The V and J ends lost 5 bases and 2 bases respectively, with 14 bases between them. The CDR3 consists of 15 residues. CDR3 bases: TGTGCCAGCAGCCCCACTGGGCCTTTCACAGATACGCAGTATTTT. Its translation: CASSPTGPFTDTQYF.

This chain connects TRBV29-1 to TRBJ1-5; D ambiguous. The CDR3 covers 12 residues. The V and J ends lost 4 bases and 0 bases respectively, with 4 bases between them. In germline, CDR1 is SQVTM, CDR2 ANQGSEA. The CDR3 DNA reads as TGCAGCGTTGCCGGTAGCAATCAGCCCCAGCATTTT. Amino acid sequence: CSVAGSNQPQHF.

V gene TRBV30 combines with J gene TRBJ1-4; no reliable D call. The CDR3 spans 12 residues. V lost 3 bases and J lost 7, with 9 bases in between. Germline CDR1 GTSNPN, CDR2 SVGIG (reference sequence). The CDR3 DNA reads TGTGCCTGGAGGGGATACGGTGAAAAACTGTTTTTT. Protein: CAWRGYGEKLFF.

The V call is TRBV20-1, the J call TRBJ2-1; the match to TRBD2 covers 9 bases. Germline V gives CDR1 DFQATT, CDR2 SNEGSKA (reference sequence). The CDR3 is 11 amino acids. The CDR3 sequence: CSFSGGNEQFF. CDR3 nucleotide sequence: TGCAGCTTTAGCGGGGGCAATGAGCAGTTCTTC.

The gene calls are TRBV2 and TRBJ2-2; D might be TRBD1 (5 bases). The V and J ends lost 4 bases and 0 bases respectively, with 12 bases between them. The length of the CDR3 is 16 residues. Germline V gene data show CDR1 as SNHLY and CDR2 as FYNNEI. The CDR3 bases are TGTGCCAGCAGTGTCAACAGGCCTGCGAACACCGGGGAGCTGTTTTTT. It codes for CASSVNRPANTGELFF.

The V gene is TRBV7-9, the J gene TRBJ2-7; 7 nucleotides line up with TRBD1. The CDR3 loop spans 13 amino acids. Looked up from germline, CDR1 is SEHNR and CDR2 is FQNEAQ (reference sequence). Germline trimming cut 4 bases from V and 1 base from J; bases unmatched to any gene: 1. CDR3 amino acids: CASSSGQSYEQYF. CDR3 bases: TGTGCCAGCAGCTCGGGACAGTCCTACGAGCAGTACTTC.

CDR3 DNA sequence: TGTGCTAGTGGTATGGGATATGAAGCTTTCTTT. Translation gives CASGMGYEAFF. The rearrangement uses TRBV12-5 and TRBJ1-1, with D unclear. V was clipped by 5 bases and J by 7 bases, with 8 bases between them. The CDR3 sequence is 11 residues long. The germline V gene encodes CDR1 LGHNT and CDR2 FRNRAP. The full variable domain, its missing parts supplied by reference TRBV12-5 and TRBJ1-1, is DARVTQTPRHKVTEMGQEVTMRCQPILGHNTVFWYRQTMMQGLELLAYFRNRAPLDDSGMPKDRFSAEMPDATLATLKIQPSEPRDSAVYFCASGMGYEAFFGQGTRLTVV.

In its sample, this clone was seen a few times. V is TRBV5-5 and J is TRBJ2-3; TRBD2 might be the D (7 bases). The V end was cut by 4 bases, the J end by 6 bases, with 18 bases between. The length of the CDR3 is 15 residues. Germline V gene sequence: CDR1 SGHKS, CDR2 YYEKEE (reference sequence). The CDR3 protein is CASSQPGGDSDTQYF. CDR3 sequence (DNA): TGTGCCAGCAGCCAGCCGGGGGGCGACTCCGATACGCAGTATTTT.

This clone was counted a few times. The sample carries other DNA sequences with the same CDR3. The CDR3 DNA sequence: TGCAGCGTTGCGGGGGTTTACGAGCAGTACTTC. Residues: CSVAGVYEQYF. The chain employs TRBV29-1 and TRBJ2-7, with D maybe TRBD2 (6 bases). The CDR3 is 11 amino acids. The germline gives CDR1 SQVTM, CDR2 ANQGSEA. V gave up 4 bases and J gave up 4 bases, with 8 bases separating them.

The rearrangement joins TRBV29-1 to TRBJ2-7; TRBD1 might be the D (5 bases). Germline V lookup: CDR1 SQVTM, CDR2 ANQGSEA. The germline V and J ends were trimmed by 6 bases and 4 bases, with 16 bases remaining between them. This CDR3 contains 13 residues. CDR3 sequence: CSVTDMIDYEQYF. In DNA form, the CDR3 reads TGCAGCGTCACGGACATGATTGATTACGAGCAGTACTTC.

The V gene is TRBV6-4, the J gene TRBJ2-3, with 9 bases that match TRBD2. The CDR3 sequence is 15 residues long. Germline CDR1 and CDR2: MRHNA and SNTAGT. The J segment lost 2 bases and the V segment lost 8 bases, leaving 8 bases of the junction unmatched. The CDR3 DNA follows: TGTGCCAGCCGAGTGAGCGGGGGGCCCACAGATACGCAGTATTTT. Its translation: CASRVSGGPTDTQYF.

This clone has a count of ten or more. In DNA, the CDR3 is TGTGCCATCGGGCTAGCGGGGGGAAACATTCAGTACTTC. This sequence encodes CAIGLAGGNIQYF. This chain connects TRBV10-3 to TRBJ2-4, with 11 bases aligning to TRBD2. Germline CDR1 ENHRY, CDR2 SYGVKD. The J segment lost 6 bases and the V segment lost 8 bases, leaving 3 bases of the junction unmatched. This CDR3 region has 13 residues.

This clone was found a few times. This chain links TRBV6-1 with TRBJ2-5, with 10 nucleotides matching TRBD2. CDR1 and CDR2 from the germline V gene are MNHNS and SASEGT. After removal of 1 base from V and 5 bases from J, the junction contained 10 bases not matched to a gene. The CDR3 has 17 amino acids. Written as DNA, the CDR3 is TGTGCCAGCAGTGAAGAAGCGGGGGGGCAGTTGAGGGAGACCCAGTACTTC. Protein: CASSEEAGGQLRETQYF.

This chain joins TRBV29-1 and TRBJ2-7; TRBD1 aligns across 8 bases. The CDR3 runs to 14 residues. Unmatched junction bases numbered 8, after V lost 5 bases and J lost 2 bases. CDR1 is SQVTM, CDR2 ANQGSEA, per germline. The CDR3 here is CSVILTGATYEQYF. CDR3 coding DNA: TGCAGCGTTATACTGACAGGGGCCACCTACGAGCAGTACTTC.

The genes are TRBV6-1 and TRBJ2-7; 11 bases align to TRBD1. The CDR3 covers 15 residues. The junction had 6 bases not matched to a gene; V was cut back by 6 bases and J by 2 bases. Germline assignment: CDR1 MNHNS and CDR2 SASEGT. The CDR3 DNA reads as TGTGCCAGCAGACCACCGGGACAGGGGGCCTACGAGCAGTACTTC. Residues: CASRPPGQGAYEQYF.

The chain combines TRBV30 with TRBJ2-5, with 12 bases identical to TRBD2. CDR1 is GTSNPN and CDR2 is SVGIG in the germline V gene (reference sequence). This CDR3 spans 15 amino acids. With 3 bases clipped from V and 4 bases from J, the junction kept 6 bases outside the gene matches. The CDR3, as DNA: TGTGCCTGGAGGCTAGCGGGGGGGCCGAGAGAGACCCAGTACTTC. Protein sequence: CAWRLAGGPRETQYF.

The chain recombines TRBV29-1 with TRBJ2-5, with 9 bases identical to TRBD2. Germline V gene lookup returns CDR1 SQVTM and CDR2 ANQGSEA. CDR3 length: 16 residues. The V and J ends lost 7 bases and 2 bases, in that order; junction bases with no gene match: 14. CDR3 loop: CSARTSTSGLQETQYF. In nucleotides, the CDR3 is TGCAGCGCAAGGACCTCGACTAGCGGATTACAAGAGACCCAGTACTTC.

This clone showed up just a few times. The CDR3 loop is CASSVEQGSNQPQHF. The CDR3 coding sequence is TGTGCCAGCAGCGTAGAACAGGGCAGCAATCAGCCCCAGCATTTT. V is TRBV9 and J is TRBJ1-5; the D gene is possibly TRBD1 (6 bases). Germline V gene lookup returns CDR1 SGDLS and CDR2 YYNGEE. The V and J ends lost 0 bases and 1 base respectively, with 8 bases between them. This CDR3 is built from 15 residues.

This clone was recorded a few times. This chain links TRBV11-2 with TRBJ2-1; TRBD2 aligns across 8 bases. Unmatched junction bases numbered 4, after V lost 0 bases and J lost 6 bases. This CDR3 comprises 15 residues. The V gene's germline CDR1 is SGHAT and CDR2 FQNNGV. In DNA, the CDR3 is TGTGCCAGCAGCTTAGATCGGGGGGGCCTCAATGAGCAGTTCTTC. Encoded protein: CASSLDRGGLNEQFF. Full variable domain (remainder filled in from reference TRBV11-2 and TRBJ2-1): EAGVAQSPRYKIIEKRQSVAFWCNPISGHATLYWYQQILGQGPKLLIQFQNNGVVDDSQLPKDRFSAERLKGVDSTLKIQPAKLEDSAVYLCASSLDRGGLNEQFFGPGTRLTVL.